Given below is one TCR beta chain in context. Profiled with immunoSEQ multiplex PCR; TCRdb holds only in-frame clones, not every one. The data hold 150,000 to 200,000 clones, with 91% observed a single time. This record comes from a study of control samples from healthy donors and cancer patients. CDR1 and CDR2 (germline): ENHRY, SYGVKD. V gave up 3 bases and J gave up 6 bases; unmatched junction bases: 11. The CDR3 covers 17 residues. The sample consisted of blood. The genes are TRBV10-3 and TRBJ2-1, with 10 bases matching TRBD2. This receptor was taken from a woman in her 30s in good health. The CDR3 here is CAISDPSVSGGFNEQFF. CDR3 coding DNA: TGTGCCATCAGTGACCCGAGCGTTAGCGGGGGGTTCAATGAGCAGTTCTTC.